This TCR beta chain emerged from a study of response to subunit inactivated influenza vaccine. TCRdb used MiXCR to reprocess the RT-PCR reads, holding one entry per CDR3 protein. The sample includes about 540,000 distinct CDR3 sequences, approximately 24% of them seen just once. CDR1 DFQATT and CDR2 SNEGSKA come from the germline V gene (reference sequence). J was trimmed by 3 bases and V by 3 bases; bases with no gene match: 7. The CDR3 runs to 14 residues. This clonotype was seen a handful of times. These data also formed part of another study, on T cells expressing NK-cell markers. That source adds: Researchers built TCR beta cDNA using 5'RACE template switching with UMIs.

The chain has TRBV20-1 and TRBJ1-2, with 7 bases identical to TRBD1. This receptor was obtained from a man aged 45-65 years who received an inactivated influenza vaccine. Here the sequenced sample was CD4+ T cells sorted from PBMCs, taken 11 to 12 days after vaccination. CDR3 coding DNA: TGCAGTGCTAGGTTCGTTGGGACAGACTATGGCTACACCTTC. Translation: CSARFVGTDYGYTF.